The following is a T cell receptor beta chain sequence with its context. As yet, its antigen is unknown. This sample is part of a study of T cell therapy after organ transplantation. At the level of the study: CMV-specific T cells, median 1.92 x 10^8, were given as 2 to 6 intravenous infusions. Study-level points and caveats: Low CD8+ T cell yield possibly reduced coverage, hiding nonresponder expansions. Pretherapy CD8 clonality inversely correlated with its fold change after therapy. Minimal repertoire change after therapy followed marked pretherapy expansions in nonresponders.

Produced via immunoSEQ multiplex PCR; TCRdb's table is partial and in-frame only. The sample consists of 15,000 to 20,000 clones, 81% of them appearing once. Time point described: 4-8 weeks after completion of therapy. The origin of this receptor is a human patient who had received a solid organ transplant and had CMV disease. The T cells may partly be graft donor cells. Source: CD8+ T cells from blood, taken after autologous CMV-specific T cell therapy.

CDR3 sequence (DNA): TGTGCCAGCAGTTCCTGGGGACAGGGGGCCGATGGCTACACCTTC. This codes for CASSSWGQGADGYTF. The genes are TRBV6-6 and TRBJ1-2; the match to TRBD1 covers 12 bases. After removal of 4 bases from V and 6 bases from J, the junction contained 6 bases not matched to a gene. CDR3 length: 15 amino acids. Germline V gene data show CDR1 as MNHNY and CDR2 as SVGAGI (reference sequence).